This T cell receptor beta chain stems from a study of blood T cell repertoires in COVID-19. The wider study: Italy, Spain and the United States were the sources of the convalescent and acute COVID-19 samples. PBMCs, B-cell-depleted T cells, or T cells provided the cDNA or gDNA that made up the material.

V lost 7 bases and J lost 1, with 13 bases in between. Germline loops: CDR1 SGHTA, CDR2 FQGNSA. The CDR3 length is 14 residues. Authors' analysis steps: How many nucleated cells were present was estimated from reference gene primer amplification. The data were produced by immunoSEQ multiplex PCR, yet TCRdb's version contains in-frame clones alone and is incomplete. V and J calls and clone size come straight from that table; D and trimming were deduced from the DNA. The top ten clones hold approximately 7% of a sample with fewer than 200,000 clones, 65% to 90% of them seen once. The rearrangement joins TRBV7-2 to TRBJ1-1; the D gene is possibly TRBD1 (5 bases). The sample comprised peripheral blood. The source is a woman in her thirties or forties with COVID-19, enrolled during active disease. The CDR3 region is CASTRDTGNTEAFF. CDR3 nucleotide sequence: TGTGCCAGCACCCGTGACACAGGGAACACTGAAGCTTTCTTT. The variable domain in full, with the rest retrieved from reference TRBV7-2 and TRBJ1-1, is GAGVSQSPSNKVTEKGKDVELRCDPISGHTALYWYRQSLGQGLEFLIYFQGNSAPDKSGLPSDRFSAERTGGSVSTLTIQRTQQEDSAVYLCASTRDTGNTEAFFGQGTRLTVV.